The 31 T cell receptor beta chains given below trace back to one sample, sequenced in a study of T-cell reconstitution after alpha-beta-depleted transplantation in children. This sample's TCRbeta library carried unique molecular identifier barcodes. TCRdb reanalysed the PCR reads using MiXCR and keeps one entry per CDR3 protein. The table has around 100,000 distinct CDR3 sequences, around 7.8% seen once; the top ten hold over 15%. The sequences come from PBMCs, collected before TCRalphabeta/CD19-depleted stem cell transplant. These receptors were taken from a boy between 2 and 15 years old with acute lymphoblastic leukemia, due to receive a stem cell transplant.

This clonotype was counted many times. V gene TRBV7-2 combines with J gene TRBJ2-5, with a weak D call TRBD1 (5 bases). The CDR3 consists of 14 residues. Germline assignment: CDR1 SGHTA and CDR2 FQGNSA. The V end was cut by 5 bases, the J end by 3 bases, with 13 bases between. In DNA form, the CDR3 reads TGTGCCAGCAGCCCAGGACAAGCGAAAGAGACCCAGTACTTC. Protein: CASSPGQAKETQYF.

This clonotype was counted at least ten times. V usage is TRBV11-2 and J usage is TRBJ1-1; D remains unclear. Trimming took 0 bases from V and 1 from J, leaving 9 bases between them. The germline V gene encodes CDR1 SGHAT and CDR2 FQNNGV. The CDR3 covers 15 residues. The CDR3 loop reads CASSLDSWGNTEAFF. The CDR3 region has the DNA TGTGCCAGCAGCTTAGATTCGTGGGGGAACACTGAAGCTTTCTTT. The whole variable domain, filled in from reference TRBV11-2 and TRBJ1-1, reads EAGVAQSPRYKIIEKRQSVAFWCNPISGHATLYWYQQILGQGPKLLIQFQNNGVVDDSQLPKDRFSAERLKGVDSTLKIQPAKLEDSAVYLCASSLDSWGNTEAFFGQGTRLTVV.

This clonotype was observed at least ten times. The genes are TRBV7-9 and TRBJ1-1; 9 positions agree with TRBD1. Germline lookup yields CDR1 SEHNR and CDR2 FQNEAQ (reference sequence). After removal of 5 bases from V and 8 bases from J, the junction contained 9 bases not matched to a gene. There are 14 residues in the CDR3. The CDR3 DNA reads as TGTGCCAGCAGCCCCCGACAGGGGGTCTTAGAAGCTTTCTTT. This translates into CASSPRQGVLEAFF.

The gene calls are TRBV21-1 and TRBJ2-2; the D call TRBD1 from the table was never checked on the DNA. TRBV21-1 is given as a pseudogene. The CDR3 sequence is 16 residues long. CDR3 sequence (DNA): TGTGCCAGCAGCAAAGCCAAGGGACAGTCCGCCGGGGAGCTGTTTTTT. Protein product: CASSKAKGQSAGELFF.

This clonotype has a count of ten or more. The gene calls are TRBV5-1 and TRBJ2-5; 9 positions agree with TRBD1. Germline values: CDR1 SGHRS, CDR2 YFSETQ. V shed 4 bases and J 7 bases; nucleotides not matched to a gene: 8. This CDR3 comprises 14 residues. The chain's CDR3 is CASSTLQGATTQYF. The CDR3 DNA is TGCGCCAGCAGCACGCTACAGGGGGCGACGACCCAGTACTTC.

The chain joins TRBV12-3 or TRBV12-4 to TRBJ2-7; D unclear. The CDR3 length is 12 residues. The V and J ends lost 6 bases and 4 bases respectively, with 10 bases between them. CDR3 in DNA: TGTGCCAGCAGCCGACAACGATACGAGCAGTACTTC. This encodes CASSRQRYEQYF.

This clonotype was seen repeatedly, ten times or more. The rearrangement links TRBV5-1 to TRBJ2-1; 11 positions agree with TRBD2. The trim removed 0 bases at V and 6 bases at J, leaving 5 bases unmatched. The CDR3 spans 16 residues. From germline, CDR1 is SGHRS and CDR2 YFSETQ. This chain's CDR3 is CASSLEASGGFNEQFF. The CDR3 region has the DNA TGCGCCAGCAGCTTGGAGGCTAGCGGGGGGTTCAATGAGCAGTTCTTC.

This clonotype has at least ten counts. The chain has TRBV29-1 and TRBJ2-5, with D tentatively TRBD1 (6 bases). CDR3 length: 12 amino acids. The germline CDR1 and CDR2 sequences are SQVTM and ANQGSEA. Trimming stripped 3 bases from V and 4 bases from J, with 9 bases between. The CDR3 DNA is TGCAGCGTTGAGGACAGAGGAGAGACCCAGTACTTC. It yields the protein CSVEDRGETQYF.

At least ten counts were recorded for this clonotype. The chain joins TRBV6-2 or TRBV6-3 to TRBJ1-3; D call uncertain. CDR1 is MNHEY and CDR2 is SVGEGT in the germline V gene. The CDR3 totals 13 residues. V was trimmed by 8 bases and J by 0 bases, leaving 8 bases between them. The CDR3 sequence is CASVRTSGNTIYF. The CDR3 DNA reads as TGTGCCAGCGTCCGGACCTCTGGAAACACCATATATTTT.

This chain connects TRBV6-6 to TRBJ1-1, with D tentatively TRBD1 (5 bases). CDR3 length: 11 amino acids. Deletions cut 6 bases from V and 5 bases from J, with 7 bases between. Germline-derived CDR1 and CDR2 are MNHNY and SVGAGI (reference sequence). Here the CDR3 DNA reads TGTGCCAGCAGGGGGGGGACTGAAGCTTTCTTT. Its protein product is CASRGGTEAFF.

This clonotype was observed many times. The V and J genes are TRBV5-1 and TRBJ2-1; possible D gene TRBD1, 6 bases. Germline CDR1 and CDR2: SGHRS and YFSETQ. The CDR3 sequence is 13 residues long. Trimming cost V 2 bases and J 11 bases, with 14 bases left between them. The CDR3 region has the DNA TGCGCCAGCAGCTTTGATGGCTGGGGGCAGCAGTTCTTC. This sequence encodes CASSFDGWGQQFF.

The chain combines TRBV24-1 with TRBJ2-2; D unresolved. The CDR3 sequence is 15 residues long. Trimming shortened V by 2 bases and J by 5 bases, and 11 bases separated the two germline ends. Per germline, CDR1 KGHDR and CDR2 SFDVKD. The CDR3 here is CATSDSIPGTGELFF. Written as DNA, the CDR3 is TGTGCCACCAGTGATTCCATCCCGGGTACCGGGGAGCTGTTTTTT.

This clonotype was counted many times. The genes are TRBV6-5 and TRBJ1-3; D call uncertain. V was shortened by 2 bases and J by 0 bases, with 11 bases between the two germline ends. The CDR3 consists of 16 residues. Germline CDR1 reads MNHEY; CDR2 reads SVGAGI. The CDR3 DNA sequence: TGTGCCAGCAGTTACGGCTTAAGTCACTCTGGAAACACCATATATTTT. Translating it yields CASSYGLSHSGNTIYF.

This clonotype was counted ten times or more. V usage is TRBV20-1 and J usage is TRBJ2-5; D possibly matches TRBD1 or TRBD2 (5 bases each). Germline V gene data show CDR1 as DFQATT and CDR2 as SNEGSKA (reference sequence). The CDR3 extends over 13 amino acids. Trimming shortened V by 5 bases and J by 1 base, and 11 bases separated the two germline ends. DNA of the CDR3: TGCAGTGCTTGGGACCCGGTCCAAGAGACCCAGTACTTC. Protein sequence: CSAWDPVQETQYF.

CDR3 DNA: TGTGCCAGCAGTCGTCCGGGACTCCAAGGGGCCGGGGAGCTGTTTTTT. This sequence encodes CASSRPGLQGAGELFF. The chain has TRBV27 and TRBJ2-2, with D possibly being TRBD2 (6 bases). Between the trimmed V and J ends, which lost 5 bases and 6 bases, there was a span of 19 bases. This CDR3 has 16 residues. Germline V gene lookup returns CDR1 MNHEY and CDR2 SMNVEV (reference sequence).

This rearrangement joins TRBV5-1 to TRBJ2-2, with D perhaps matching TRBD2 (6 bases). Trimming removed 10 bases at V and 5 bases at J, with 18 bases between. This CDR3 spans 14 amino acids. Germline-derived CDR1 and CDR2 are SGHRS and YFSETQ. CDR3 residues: CAGASEGRTGELFF. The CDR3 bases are TGCGCCGGCGCTAGCGAGGGGAGGACCGGGGAGCTGTTTTTT. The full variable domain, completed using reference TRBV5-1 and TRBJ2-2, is KAGVTQTPRYLIKTRGQQVTLSCSPISGHRSVSWYQQTPGQGLQFLFEYFSETQRNKGNFPGRFSGRQFSNSRSEMNVSTLELGDSALYLCAGASEGRTGELFFGEGSRLTVL.

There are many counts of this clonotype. The CDR3 protein is CASTLSGTYEQYF. CDR3 DNA sequence: TGTGCCAGCACCCTCTCAGGTACCTACGAGCAGTACTTC. The chain combines TRBV2 with TRBJ2-7; D uncertain. This CDR3 region has 13 residues. V was cut by 7 bases and J by 2 bases, with 12 bases left in between. Germline V gene data show CDR1 as SNHLY and CDR2 as FYNNEI. Together with reference TRBV2 and TRBJ2-7, the CDR3 gives the full variable domain: EPEVTQTPSHQVTQMGQEVILRCVPISNHLYFYWYRQILGQKVEFLVSFYNNEISEKSEIFDDQFSVERPDGSNFTLKIRSTKLEDSAMYFCASTLSGTYEQYFGPGTRLTVT.

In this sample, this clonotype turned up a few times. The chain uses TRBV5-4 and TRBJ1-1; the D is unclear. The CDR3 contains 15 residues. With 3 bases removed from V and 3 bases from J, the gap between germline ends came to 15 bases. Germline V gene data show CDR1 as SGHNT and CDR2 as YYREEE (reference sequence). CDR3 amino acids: CASSSLRSGDTEAFF. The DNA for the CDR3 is TGTGCCAGCAGCTCACTCCGGAGTGGGGACACTGAAGCTTTCTTT.

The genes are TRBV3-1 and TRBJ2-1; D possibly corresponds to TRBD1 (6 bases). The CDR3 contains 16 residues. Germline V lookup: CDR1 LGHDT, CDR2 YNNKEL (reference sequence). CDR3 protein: CTICLVRDTLYNEQFF. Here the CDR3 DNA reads TGTACCATCTGTTTAGTCCGGGACACCCTATACAATGAGCAGTTCTTC.

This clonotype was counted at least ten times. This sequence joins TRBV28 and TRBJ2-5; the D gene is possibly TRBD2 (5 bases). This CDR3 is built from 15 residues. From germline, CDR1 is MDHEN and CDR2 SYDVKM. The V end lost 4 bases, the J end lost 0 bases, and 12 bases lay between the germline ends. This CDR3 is CASSSSGSYQETQYF. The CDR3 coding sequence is TGTGCCAGCAGTTCGAGCGGATCGTACCAAGAGACCCAGTACTTC. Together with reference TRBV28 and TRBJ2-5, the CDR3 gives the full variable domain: DVKVTQSSRYLVKRTGEKVFLECVQDMDHENMFWYRQDPGLGLRLIYFSYDVKMKEKGDIPEGYSVSREKKERFSLILESASTNQTSMYLCASSSSGSYQETQYFGPGTRLLVL.

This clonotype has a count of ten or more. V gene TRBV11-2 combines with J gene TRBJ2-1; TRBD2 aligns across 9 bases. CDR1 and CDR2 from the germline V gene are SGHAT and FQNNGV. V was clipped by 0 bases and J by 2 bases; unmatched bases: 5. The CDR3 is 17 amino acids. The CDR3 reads CASSLEWGGGAYNEQFF. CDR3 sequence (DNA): TGTGCCAGCAGCTTAGAGTGGGGCGGGGGGGCCTACAATGAGCAGTTCTTC.

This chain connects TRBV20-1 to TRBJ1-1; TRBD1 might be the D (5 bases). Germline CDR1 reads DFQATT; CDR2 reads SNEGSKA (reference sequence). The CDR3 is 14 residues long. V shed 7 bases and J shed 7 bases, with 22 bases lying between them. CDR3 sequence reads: CSVRKPGIQGEAFF. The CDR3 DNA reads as TGCAGTGTTAGGAAACCTGGGATCCAGGGTGAAGCTTTCTTT.

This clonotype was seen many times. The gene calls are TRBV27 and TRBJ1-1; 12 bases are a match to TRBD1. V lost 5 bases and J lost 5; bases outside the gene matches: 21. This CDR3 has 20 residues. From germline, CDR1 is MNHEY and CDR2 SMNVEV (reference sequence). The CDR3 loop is CASSLKVTIHGTGGFTEAFF. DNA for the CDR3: TGTGCCAGCAGTCTTAAAGTCACAATCCACGGGACAGGGGGCTTTACTGAAGCTTTCTTT.

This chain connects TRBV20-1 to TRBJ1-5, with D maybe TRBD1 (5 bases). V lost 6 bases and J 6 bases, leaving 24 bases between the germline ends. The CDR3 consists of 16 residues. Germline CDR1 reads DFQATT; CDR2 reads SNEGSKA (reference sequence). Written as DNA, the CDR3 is TGCAGTGCCCAAACGCAGCGGGACGGGCTGGGTCAGCCCCAGCATTTT. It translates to CSAQTQRDGLGQPQHF.

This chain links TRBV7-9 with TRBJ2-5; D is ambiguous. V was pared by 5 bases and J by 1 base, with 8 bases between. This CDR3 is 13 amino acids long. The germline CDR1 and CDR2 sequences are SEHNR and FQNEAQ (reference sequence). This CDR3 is CASSGESQETQYF. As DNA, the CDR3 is TGTGCCAGCAGCGGCGAGAGCCAAGAGACCCAGTACTTC. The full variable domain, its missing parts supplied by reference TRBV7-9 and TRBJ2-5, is DTGVSQNPRHKITKRGQNVTFRCDPISEHNRLYWYRQTLGQGPEFLTYFQNEAQLEKSRLLSDRFSAERPKGSFSTLEIQRTEQGDSAMYLCASSGESQETQYFGPGTRLLVL.

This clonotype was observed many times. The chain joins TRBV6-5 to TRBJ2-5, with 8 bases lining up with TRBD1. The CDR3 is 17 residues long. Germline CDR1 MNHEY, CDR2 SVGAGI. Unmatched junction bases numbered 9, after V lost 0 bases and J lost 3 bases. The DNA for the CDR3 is TGTGCCAGCAGTTACTCGCCTGGGACAGGTGGGAAAGAGACCCAGTACTTC. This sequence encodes CASSYSPGTGGKETQYF.

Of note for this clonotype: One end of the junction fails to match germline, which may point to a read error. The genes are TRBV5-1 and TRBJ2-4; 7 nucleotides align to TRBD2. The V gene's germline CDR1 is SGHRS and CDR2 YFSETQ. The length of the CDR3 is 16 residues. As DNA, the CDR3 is TGCGCCAGCAGCTTGGAGGCTAGCGGTGGTCTGGGCATTGAGTACTTC. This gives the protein CASSLEASGGLGIEYF.

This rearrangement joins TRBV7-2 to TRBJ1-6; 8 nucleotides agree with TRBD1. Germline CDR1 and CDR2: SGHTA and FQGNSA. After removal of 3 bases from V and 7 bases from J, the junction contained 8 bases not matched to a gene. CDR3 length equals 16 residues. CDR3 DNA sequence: TGTGCCAGCAGCTTCCGGACAGGGCGGGCGAATTCACCCCTCCACTTT. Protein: CASSFRTGRANSPLHF.

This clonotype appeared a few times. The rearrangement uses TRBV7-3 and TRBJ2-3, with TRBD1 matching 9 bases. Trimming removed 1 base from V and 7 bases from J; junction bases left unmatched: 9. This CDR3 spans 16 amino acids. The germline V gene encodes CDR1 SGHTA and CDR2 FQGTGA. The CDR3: CASSLRGPGQGHTQYF. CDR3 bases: TGTGCCAGCAGCTTAAGGGGTCCGGGACAGGGTCATACGCAGTATTTT.

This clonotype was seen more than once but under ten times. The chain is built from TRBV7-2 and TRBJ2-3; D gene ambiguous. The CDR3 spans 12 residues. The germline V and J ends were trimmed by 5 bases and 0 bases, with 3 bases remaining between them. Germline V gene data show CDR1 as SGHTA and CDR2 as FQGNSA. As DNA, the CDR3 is TGTGCCAGCAGCGTCAGCACAGATACGCAGTATTTT. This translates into CASSVSTDTQYF.

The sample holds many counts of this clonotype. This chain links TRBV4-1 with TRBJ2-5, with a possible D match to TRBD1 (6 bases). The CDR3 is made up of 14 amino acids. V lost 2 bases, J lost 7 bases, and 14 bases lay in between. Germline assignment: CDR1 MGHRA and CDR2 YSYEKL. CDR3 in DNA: TGCGCCAGCAGCCAAATACAGGGTAGGGGGACCCAGTACTTC. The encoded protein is CASSQIQGRGTQYF.